The clone carrying this T cell receptor beta chain came up a few times. Its target is unknown. The data were taken from a study of cytomegalovirus exposure and HLA in healthy donors. The PCR was carried out with 60 Vbeta primers and 13 Jbeta primers. Some clones are missing from TCRdb's copy, which holds only in-frame ones; the method was immunoSEQ multiplex PCR. The data show about 140,000 clones, more than 55% seen once. Study-level findings and limits: Most observed TCR sequences were rare, whereas some public TCRs were detected in many donors. Researchers counted around 170 TCR beta chains as cytomegalovirus-associated.

Sequenced sample: PBMCs. The clonotype comes from a woman aged 55-69 years in good health and CMV-seronegative.

The CDR3 DNA is TGTGCCAGCCACCGGGACAGGGGGGATCAGCCCCAGCATTTT. Residues: CASHRDRGDQPQHF. The chain has TRBV2 and TRBJ1-5; 11 bases agree with TRBD1. CDR1 and CDR2 (germline): SNHLY, FYNNEI. V lost 8 bases to trimming and J lost 5 bases; unmatched junction nucleotides: 5. This CDR3 is built from 14 residues. The whole variable domain, remainder taken from reference TRBV2 and TRBJ1-5, is EPEVTQTPSHQVTQMGQEVILRCVPISNHLYFYWYRQILGQKVEFLVSFYNNEISEKSEIFDDQFSVERPDGSNFTLKIRSTKLEDSAMYFCASHRDRGDQPQHFGDGTRLSIL.